The subject of this entry is one T cell receptor (beta chain). The data stem from a study of T cell changes during pregnancy in multiple sclerosis. The repertoire was sequenced with immunoSEQ multiplex PCR; TCRdb's copy has only in-frame clones and lacks some. The sample consists of tens of thousands of clones, around 85% of them appearing once. The origin of this receptor is a female donor with multiple sclerosis, enrolled in a pregnancy study. The sample here was CD4+ T cells from peripheral blood mononuclear cells, taken in the third trimester of pregnancy.

Written as DNA, the CDR3 is TGTGCCAGCAGCCCGGAGCGGGGGCAAGAGACCCAGTACTTC. Translating gives CASSPERGQETQYF. The chain links TRBV7-9 to TRBJ2-5, with 8 bases lining up with TRBD2. Trimming cost V 5 bases and J 2 bases; bases outside gene matches: 4. The CDR3 consists of 14 residues. The germline V gene encodes CDR1 SEHNR and CDR2 FQNEAQ (reference sequence).